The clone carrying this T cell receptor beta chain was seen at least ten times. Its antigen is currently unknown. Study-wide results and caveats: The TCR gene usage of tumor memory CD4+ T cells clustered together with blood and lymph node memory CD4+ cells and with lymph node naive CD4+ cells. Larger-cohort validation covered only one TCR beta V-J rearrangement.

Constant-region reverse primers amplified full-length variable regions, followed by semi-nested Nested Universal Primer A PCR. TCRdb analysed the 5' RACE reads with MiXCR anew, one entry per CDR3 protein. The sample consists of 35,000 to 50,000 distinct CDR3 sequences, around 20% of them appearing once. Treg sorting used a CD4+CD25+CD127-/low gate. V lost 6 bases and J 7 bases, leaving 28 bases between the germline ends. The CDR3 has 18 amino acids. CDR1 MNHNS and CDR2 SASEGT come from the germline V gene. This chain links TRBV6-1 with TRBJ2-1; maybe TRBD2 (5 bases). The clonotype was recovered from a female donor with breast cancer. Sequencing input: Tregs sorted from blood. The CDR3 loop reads CASSPDQRGPVFRNEQFF. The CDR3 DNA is TGTGCCAGCAGCCCGGATCAGCGAGGGCCCGTGTTCAGGAATGAGCAGTTCTTC.